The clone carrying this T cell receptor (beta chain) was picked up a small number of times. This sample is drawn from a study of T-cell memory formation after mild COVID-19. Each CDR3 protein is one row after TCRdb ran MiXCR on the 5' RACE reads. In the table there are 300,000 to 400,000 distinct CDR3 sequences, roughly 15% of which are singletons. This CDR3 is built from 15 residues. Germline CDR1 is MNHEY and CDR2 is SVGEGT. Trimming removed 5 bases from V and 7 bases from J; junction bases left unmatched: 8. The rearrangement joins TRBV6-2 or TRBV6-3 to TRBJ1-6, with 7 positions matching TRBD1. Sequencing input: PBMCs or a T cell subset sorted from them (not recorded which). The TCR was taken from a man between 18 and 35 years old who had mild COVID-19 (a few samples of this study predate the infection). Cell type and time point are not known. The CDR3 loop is CASSQPRDRNSPLHF. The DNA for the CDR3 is TGTGCCAGCAGTCAGCCCCGGGACAGAAATTCACCCCTCCACTTT.